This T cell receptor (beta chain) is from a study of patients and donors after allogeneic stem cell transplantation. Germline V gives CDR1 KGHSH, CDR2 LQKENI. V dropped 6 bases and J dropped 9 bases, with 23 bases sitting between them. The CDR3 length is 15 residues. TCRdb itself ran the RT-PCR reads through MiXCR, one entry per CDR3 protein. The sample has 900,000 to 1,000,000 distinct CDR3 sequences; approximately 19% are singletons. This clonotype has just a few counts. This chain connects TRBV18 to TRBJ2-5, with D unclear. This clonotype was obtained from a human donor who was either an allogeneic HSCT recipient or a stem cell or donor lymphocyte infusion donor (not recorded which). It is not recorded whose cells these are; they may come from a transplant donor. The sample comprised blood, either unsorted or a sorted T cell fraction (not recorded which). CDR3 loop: CASSLVAAPQESQYF. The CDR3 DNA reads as TGTGCCAGCTCGTTGGTGGCAGCGCCCCAGGAGTCCCAGTACTTC.